A single sample is the source of the 13 T cell receptor beta chains below, sequenced in a study of neurological immune-mediated disorders. TCRdb re-derived calls from the 5' RACE reads in MiXCR, one entry per CDR3 protein. The data contain 84,000 or so distinct CDR3 sequences, 4.3% of them singletons. Time point of the sample: longitudinal time-point 3. Sequenced: PBMCs. These receptors were collected from a woman in her sixties or seventies with multiple sclerosis.

This clonotype occurred many times. This chain joins TRBV5-5 and TRBJ1-2, with 7 positions matching TRBD1. The CDR3 sequence is 15 residues long. The germline V gene has CDR1 SGHKS and CDR2 YYEKEE (reference sequence). With 3 bases clipped from V and 0 bases from J, the junction kept 5 bases outside the gene matches. The CDR3 sequence is CASSWGDRTNYGYTF. The CDR3 bases are TGTGCCAGCAGCTGGGGGGACAGAACTAACTATGGCTACACCTTC.

This clonotype appeared many times. The chain links TRBV4-1 to TRBJ2-1; TRBD2 aligns across 11 bases. This CDR3 region has 18 residues. J gave up 5 bases and V 0 bases, and 9 bases lay outside the gene matches. Germline-derived CDR1 and CDR2 are MGHRA and YSYEKL. The CDR3 DNA sequence: TGCGCCAGCAGCCAAGATGGGGCGGGGACTAGCGGACACAATGAGCAGTTCTTC. Protein: CASSQDGAGTSGHNEQFF.

This clonotype was counted at least ten times. The CDR3 protein is CASSLIGGLEMAGELFF. Here the CDR3 DNA reads TGTGCCAGCAGTTTAATCGGGGGACTTGAGATGGCCGGGGAGCTGTTTTTT. The chain is built from TRBV27 and TRBJ2-2, with D perhaps TRBD2 (6 bases). Trimming removed 2 bases from V and 6 bases from J, with 19 bases in between. The CDR3 spans 17 residues. Germline V lookup: CDR1 MNHEY, CDR2 SMNVEV (reference sequence).

This clonotype was seen at least ten times. The rearrangement links TRBV7-9 to TRBJ2-7, with 9 bases fitting TRBD1. The CDR3 loop spans 14 amino acids. After removal of 5 bases from V and 2 bases from J, the junction contained 4 bases not matched to a gene. Germline V gene data show CDR1 as SEHNR and CDR2 as FQNEAQ (reference sequence). CDR3 residues: CASSPGQGPYEQYF. For the CDR3, the DNA is TGTGCCAGCAGCCCGGGACAGGGCCCCTACGAGCAGTACTTC.

This clonotype was seen ten or more times. The chain recombines TRBV6-4 with TRBJ2-2; a weak D match, TRBD2 (5 bases). There are 14 residues in the CDR3. V lost 5 bases to trimming and J lost 6 bases, with 13 bases between them. CDR1 MRHNA and CDR2 SNTAGT come from the germline V gene. The CDR3 is CASSNSDGPGELFF. In DNA, the CDR3 is TGTGCCAGCAGTAATAGCGATGGGCCCGGGGAGCTGTTTTTT.

This clonotype was picked up many times. V usage is TRBV5-1 and J usage is TRBJ2-5; D perhaps matches TRBD2 (6 bases). CDR1 and CDR2 from the germline V gene are SGHRS and YFSETQ. The CDR3 is 15 amino acids. V shed 4 bases and J shed 2 bases, with 15 bases lying between them. The CDR3 is CASSRGILPQETQYF. The DNA of the CDR3 is TGCGCCAGCAGCCGGGGGATACTACCGCAAGAGACCCAGTACTTC.

This clonotype was found many times. The J gene is TRBJ2-1, the V gene TRBV11-2, with D possibly matching TRBD2 (5 bases). The CDR3 is 14 residues long. Trimming took 4 bases from V and 4 from J, leaving 11 bases between them. CDR1 and CDR2 (germline): SGHAT, FQNNGV. This CDR3 reads CASSWRSEYNEQFF. The CDR3 bases are TGTGCCAGCAGCTGGAGGTCCGAATACAATGAGCAGTTCTTC.

This clonotype was picked up many times. The chain employs TRBV12-3 or TRBV12-4 and TRBJ1-5; 8 positions match TRBD1. The CDR3 length is 16 residues. The V and J ends lost 6 bases and 4 bases, in that order; junction bases with no gene match: 11. The chain's CDR3 is CASSSGQGRGNQPQHF. CDR3 coding DNA: TGTGCCAGCAGCTCTGGACAGGGAAGGGGGAATCAGCCCCAGCATTTT.

There are many counts of this clonotype. This chain connects TRBV5-1 to TRBJ1-5; TRBD1 is a possible D gene (5 bases). The CDR3 contains 14 residues. From germline, CDR1 is SGHRS and CDR2 YFSETQ. The V and J ends lost 3 bases and 3 bases respectively, with 10 bases between them. CDR3 in DNA: TGCGCCAGCAGCTGGGGGGAGTTCAATCAGCCCCAGCATTTT. This gives the protein CASSWGEFNQPQHF.

This clonotype was observed at least ten times. The V call is TRBV6-2 or TRBV6-3, the J call TRBJ2-5; D remains unclear. This CDR3 has 13 amino acids. In germline, CDR1 is MNHEY, CDR2 SVGEGT. Trimming removed 5 bases from V and 2 bases from J, with 9 bases in between. The chain's CDR3 is CASSRTVQETQYF. CDR3 in DNA: TGTGCCAGCAGTAGAACGGTACAAGAGACCCAGTACTTC.

This clonotype was recorded at least ten times. The V gene is TRBV5-1, the J gene TRBJ1-3; D is uncertain. This CDR3 region has 14 residues. Germline V gene data show CDR1 as SGHRS and CDR2 as YFSETQ. Between the trimmed V and J ends, which lost 6 bases and 0 bases, there was a span of 10 bases. This chain's CDR3 is CASKDQVSGNTIYF. The CDR3 DNA reads TGCGCCAGCAAGGATCAGGTCTCTGGAAACACCATATATTTT.

There are many counts of this clonotype. The chain uses TRBV29-1 and TRBJ2-5, with D hard to call. CDR3 length: 13 amino acids. V lost 5 bases and J 1 base, leaving 11 bases between the germline ends. The germline gives CDR1 SQVTM, CDR2 ANQGSEA. The CDR3 DNA is TGCAGCGTTTGTTTCTCAGTCCAAGAGACCCAGTACTTC. It specifies CSVCFSVQETQYF.

This clonotype has at least ten counts. This rearrangement joins TRBV5-6 to TRBJ1-3; D remains ambiguous. The CDR3 runs to 14 residues. Germline V CDR1 and CDR2: SGHDT, YYEEEE. V lost 1 base and J 2 bases, leaving 7 bases between the germline ends. The CDR3, as DNA: TGTGCCAGCAGCTTGTGGCAGACTGGAAACACCATATATTTT. As protein: CASSLWQTGNTIYF.